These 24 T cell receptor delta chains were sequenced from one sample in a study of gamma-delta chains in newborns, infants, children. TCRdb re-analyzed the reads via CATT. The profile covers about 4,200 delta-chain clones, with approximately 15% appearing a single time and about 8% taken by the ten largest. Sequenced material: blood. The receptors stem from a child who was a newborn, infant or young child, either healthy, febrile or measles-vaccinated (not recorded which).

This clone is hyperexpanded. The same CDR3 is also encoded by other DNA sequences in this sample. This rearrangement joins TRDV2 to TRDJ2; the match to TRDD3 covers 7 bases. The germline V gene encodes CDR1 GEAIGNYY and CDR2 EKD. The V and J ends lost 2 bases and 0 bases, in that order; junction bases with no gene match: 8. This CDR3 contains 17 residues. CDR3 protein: CACDSLGASTLTAQLFF. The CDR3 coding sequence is TGTGCCTGTGACAGTCTGGGGGCCTCTACTTTGACAGCACAACTCTTCTTT.

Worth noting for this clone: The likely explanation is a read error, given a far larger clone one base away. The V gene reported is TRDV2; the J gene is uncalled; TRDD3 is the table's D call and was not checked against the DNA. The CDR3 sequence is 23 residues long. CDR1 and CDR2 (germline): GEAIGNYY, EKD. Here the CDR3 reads CACDTVLGDTQERSSWDTRQTFF. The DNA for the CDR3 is TGTGCCTGTGACACCGTACTGGGGGATACGCAGGAAAGGAGCTCCTGGGACACCCGACAGACGTTTTTC.

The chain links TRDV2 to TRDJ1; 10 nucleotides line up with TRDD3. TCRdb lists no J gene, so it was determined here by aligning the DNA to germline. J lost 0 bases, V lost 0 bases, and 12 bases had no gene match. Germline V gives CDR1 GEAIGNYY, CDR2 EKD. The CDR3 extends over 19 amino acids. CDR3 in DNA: TGTGCCTGTGACACCGTTATGGGGGGATACGGAGGGTACACCGATAAACTCATCTTT. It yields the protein CACDTVMGGYGGYTDKLIF.

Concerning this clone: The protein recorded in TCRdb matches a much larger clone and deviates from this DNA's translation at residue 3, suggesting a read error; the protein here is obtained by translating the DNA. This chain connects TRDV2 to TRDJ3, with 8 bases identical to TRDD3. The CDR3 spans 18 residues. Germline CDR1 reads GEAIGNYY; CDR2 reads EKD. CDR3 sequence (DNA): TGTGCCCGTGACAACACTGGGGGCCGCTCCTGGGACACCCGACAGATGTTTTTC. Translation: CARDNTGGRSWDTRQMFF.

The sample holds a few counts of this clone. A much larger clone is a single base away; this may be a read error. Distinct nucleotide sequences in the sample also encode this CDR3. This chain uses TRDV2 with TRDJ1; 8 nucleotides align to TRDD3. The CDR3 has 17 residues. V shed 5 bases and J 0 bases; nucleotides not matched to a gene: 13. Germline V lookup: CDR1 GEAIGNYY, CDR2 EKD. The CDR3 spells CACASLLGGTYTDKLIF. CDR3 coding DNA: TGTGCCTGTGCCTCTTTACTGGGGGGAACCTACACCGATAAACTCATCTTT.

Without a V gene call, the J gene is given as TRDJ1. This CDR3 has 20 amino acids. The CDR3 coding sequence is TGTGCCTGTGACTCCCTAGATGGAGCCTTACATGTATCGTACACCGATAAACCCATCTTT. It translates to CACDSLDGALHVSYTDKPIF.

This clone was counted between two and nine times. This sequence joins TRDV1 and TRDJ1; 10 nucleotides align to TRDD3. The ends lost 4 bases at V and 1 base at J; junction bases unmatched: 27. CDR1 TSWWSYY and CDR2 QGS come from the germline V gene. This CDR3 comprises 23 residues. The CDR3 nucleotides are TGTGCTCTTGGGGGGTATAGGAACTACGGCTGGGGGATAAGAGGAAGGCCCACCGATAAACTCATCTTT. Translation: CALGGYRNYGWGIRGRPTDKLIF.

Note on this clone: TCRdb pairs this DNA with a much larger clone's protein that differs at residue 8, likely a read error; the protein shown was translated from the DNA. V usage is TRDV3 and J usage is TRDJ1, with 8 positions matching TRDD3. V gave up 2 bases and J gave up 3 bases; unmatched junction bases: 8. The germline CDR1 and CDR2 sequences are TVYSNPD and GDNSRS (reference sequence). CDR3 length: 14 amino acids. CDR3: CAFAWWGMSDKLIF. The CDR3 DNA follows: TGTGCCTTTGCCTGGTGGGGGATGTCCGATAAACTCATCTTT.

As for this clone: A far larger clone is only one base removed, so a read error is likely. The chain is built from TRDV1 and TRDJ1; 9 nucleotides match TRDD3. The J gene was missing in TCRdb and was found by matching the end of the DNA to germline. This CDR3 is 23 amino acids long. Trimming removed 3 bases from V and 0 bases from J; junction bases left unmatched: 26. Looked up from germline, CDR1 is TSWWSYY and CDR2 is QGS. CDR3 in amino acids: CALGEGFPFTGGIAALYTDKLIF. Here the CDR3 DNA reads TGTGCTCTTGGGGAGGGTTTCCCCTTTACTGGGGGAATCGCGGCGTTGTACACCGATAAACTCATCTTT.

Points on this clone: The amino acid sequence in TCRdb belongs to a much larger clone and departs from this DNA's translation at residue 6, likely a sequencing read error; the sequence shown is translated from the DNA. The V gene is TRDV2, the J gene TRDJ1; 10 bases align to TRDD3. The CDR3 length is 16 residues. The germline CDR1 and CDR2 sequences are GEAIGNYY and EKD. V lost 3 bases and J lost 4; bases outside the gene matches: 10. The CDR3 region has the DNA TGTGCCTGTGACTCGTCACTGGGGGATCTTAACGATAAACTCATCTTT. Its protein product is CACDSSLGDLNDKLIF.

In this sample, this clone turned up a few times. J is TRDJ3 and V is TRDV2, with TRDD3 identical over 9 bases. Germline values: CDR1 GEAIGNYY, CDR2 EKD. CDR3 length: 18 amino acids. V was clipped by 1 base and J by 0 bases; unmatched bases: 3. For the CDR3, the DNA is TGTGCCTGTGACACACTGGGGGACCTCTCCTGGGACACCCGACAGATGTTTTTC. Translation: CACDTLGDLSWDTRQMFF.

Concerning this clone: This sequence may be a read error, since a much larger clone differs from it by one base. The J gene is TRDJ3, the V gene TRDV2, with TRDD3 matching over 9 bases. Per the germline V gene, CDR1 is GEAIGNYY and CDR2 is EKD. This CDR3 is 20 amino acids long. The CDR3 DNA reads TGTGCCAGTGACACTCTACTGGGGGACCCCAGCTCCTGGGACACCCGACAGATGTTTTTC. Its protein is CASDTLLGDPSSWDTRQMFF.

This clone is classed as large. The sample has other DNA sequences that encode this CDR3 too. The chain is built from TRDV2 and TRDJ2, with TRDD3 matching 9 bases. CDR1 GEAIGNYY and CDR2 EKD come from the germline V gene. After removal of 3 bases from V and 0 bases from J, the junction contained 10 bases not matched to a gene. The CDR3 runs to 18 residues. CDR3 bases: TGTGCCTGTGACCCGGTGGTGGGGGATAGGGCTTTGACAGCACAACTCTTCTTT. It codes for CACDPVVGDRALTAQLFF.

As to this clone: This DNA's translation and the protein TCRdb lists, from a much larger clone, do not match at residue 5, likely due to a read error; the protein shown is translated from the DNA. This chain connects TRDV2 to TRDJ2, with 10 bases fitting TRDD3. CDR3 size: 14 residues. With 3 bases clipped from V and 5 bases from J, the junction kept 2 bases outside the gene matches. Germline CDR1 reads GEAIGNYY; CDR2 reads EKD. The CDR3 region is CACDVLGDTAQLFF. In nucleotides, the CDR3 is TGTGCCTGTGACGTACTGGGGGATACAGCACAACTCTTCTTT.

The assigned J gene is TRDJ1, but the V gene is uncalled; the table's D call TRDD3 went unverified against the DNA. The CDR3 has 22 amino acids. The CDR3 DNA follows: TGTGCTCTTTGGGAACTGGGTCCTCGGCCTCTTACTTTGGATATTCCCCACGGTAAACTCATCTTT. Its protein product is CALWELGPRPLTLDIPHGKLIF.

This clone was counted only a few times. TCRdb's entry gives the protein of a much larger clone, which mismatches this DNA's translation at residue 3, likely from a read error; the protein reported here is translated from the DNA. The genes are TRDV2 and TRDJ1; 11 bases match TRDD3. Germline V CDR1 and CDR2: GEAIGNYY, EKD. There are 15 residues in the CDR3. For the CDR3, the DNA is TGTGCCCGTGACACCGGTCTGGGGGATACTGGGAAACTCATCTTT. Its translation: CARDTGLGDTGKLIF.

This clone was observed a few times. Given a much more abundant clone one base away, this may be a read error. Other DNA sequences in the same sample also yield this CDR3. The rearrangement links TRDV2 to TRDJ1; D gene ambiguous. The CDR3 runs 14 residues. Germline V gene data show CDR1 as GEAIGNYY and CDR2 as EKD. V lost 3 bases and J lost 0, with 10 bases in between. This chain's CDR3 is CACDPAGYTDKLIF. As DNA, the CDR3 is TGTGCCTGTGACCCCGCCGGGTACACCGATAAACTCATCTTT.

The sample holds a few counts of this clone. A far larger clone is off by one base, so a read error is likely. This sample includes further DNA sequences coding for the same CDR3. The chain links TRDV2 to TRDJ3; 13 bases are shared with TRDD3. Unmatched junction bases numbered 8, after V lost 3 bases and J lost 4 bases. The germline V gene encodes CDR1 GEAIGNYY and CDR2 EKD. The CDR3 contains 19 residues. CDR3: CACDSVLGDTNWDTRQMFF. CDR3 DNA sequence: TGTGCCTGTGACTCCGTACTGGGGGATACGAATTGGGACACCCGACAGATGTTTTTC.

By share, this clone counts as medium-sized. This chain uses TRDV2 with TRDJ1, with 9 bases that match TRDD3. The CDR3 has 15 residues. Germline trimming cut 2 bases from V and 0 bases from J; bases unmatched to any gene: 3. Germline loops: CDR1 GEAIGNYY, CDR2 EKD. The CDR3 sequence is CACDILGEHTDKLIF. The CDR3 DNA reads TGTGCCTGTGACATACTGGGGGAACACACCGATAAACTCATCTTT.

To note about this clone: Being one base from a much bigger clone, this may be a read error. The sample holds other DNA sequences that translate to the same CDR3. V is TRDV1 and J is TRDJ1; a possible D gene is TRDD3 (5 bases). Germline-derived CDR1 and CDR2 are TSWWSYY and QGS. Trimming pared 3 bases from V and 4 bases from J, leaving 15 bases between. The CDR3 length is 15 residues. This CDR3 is CALGDSQKGSDKLIF. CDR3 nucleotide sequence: TGTGCTCTTGGGGATTCGCAGAAGGGGAGCGATAAACTCATCTTT.

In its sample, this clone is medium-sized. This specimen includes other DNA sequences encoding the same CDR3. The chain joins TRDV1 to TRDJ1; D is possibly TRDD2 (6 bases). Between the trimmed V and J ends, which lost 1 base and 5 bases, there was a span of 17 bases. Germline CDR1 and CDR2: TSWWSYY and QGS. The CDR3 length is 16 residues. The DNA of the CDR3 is TGTGCTCTTGGGGAACAGAATCCTACGCTCGAGGATAAACTCATCTTT. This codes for CALGEQNPTLEDKLIF.

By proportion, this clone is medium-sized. CDR3 DNA sequence: TGTGCTCTTGGGGAAGAAGGGAACTGGGGGAGGTACACCGATAAACTCATCTTT. Translation gives CALGEEGNWGRYTDKLIF. This chain uses TRDV1 with TRDJ1, with 9 bases that match TRDD3. CDR1 and CDR2 (germline): TSWWSYY, QGS. The J segment lost 0 bases and the V segment lost 2 bases, leaving 10 bases of the junction unmatched. This CDR3 has 18 amino acids.

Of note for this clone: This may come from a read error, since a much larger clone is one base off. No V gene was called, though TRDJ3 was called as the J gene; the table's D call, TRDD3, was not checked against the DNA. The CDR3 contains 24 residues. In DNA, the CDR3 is TGTGCCTGTGACCGGCTAGAGACCACGCCGCTTACTTGGGGTAGCTCCTGGGACACCCGACAGATGTTTTTC. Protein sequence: CACDRLETTPLTWGSSWDTRQMFF.

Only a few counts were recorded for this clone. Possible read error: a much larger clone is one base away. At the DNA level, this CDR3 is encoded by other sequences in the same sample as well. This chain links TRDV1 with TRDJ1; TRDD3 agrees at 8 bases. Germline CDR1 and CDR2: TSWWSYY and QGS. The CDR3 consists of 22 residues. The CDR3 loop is CALGGFPNLRYVLGAYTDKLIF. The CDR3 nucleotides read TGCGCTCTTGGGGGGTTTCCAAACCTACGGTACGTACTGGGGGCGTACACCGATAAACTCATCTTT.